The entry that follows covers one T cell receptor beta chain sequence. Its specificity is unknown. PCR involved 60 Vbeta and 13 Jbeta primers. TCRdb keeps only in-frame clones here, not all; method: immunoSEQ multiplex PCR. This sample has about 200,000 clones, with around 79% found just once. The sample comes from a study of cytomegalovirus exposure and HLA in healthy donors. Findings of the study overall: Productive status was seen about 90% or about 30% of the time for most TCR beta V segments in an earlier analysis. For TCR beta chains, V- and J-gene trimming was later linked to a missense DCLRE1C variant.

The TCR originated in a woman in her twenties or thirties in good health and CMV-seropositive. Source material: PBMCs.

The CDR3 DNA is TGCAGCGTTGAAGGTACAGACTACACAGATACGCAGTATTTT. As protein: CSVEGTDYTDTQYF. The V call is TRBV29-1, the J call TRBJ2-3; possibly TRBD2 for D (5 bases). This CDR3 comprises 14 residues. Trimming pared 1 base from V and 2 bases from J, leaving 10 bases between. Per germline, CDR1 SQVTM and CDR2 ANQGSEA.